This record looks at one T cell receptor beta chain sequence and its context. With random hexamers, reverse transcription was performed on 0.5 to 1 ug of RNA. TCRdb recomputed calls from the immunoSEQ multiplex PCR reads with MiXCR, one row per CDR3 protein. This table holds 160,000 or so distinct CDR3 sequences, 92% found once. These data are taken from a study of CD8 T cells in Susac syndrome. The V end lost 5 bases, the J end lost 5 bases, and 19 bases lay between the germline ends. CDR1 and CDR2 (germline): SGHTA, FQGNSA. This CDR3 is built from 15 residues. The receptor was derived from a human donor in good health. The chain uses TRBV7-2 and TRBJ2-7; a weak D match, TRBD1 (6 bases). What was sequenced was CD4+ T cells from PBMCs. The CDR3 loop is CASSPQGYWSDEQYF. The CDR3 DNA reads TGTGCCAGCAGCCCACAGGGTTATTGGTCCGACGAGCAGTACTTC.